This TCR beta chain was sequenced during a study of Graves' ophthalmopathy and Graves' hyperthyroidism. This clonotype appeared many times. Amplified TCR beta CDR3 regions were obtained using RNA transcripts as template. First-round RT-PCR used HTBI primers; second-round multiplex PCR followed. MiXCR, applied by TCRdb to the multiplex PCR reads, yields one record per CDR3 protein. The sample holds some 360,000 distinct CDR3 sequences, approximately 18% seen once. In germline, CDR1 is GTSNPN, CDR2 SVGIG (reference sequence). Trimming removed 4 bases at V and 5 bases at J, with 14 bases between. The CDR3 runs 14 residues.

The sample was peripheral blood. The sequence was collected from an adult woman with stable Graves' hyperthyroidism. This chain joins TRBV30 and TRBJ2-2; possible D gene TRBD2, 7 bases. The CDR3 nucleotides are TGTGCCTGGACCCGACGGGGGGCGACCGGGGAGCTGTTTTTT. It is translated as CAWTRRGATGELFF.